This paragraph covers one TCR beta chain sequence. This clone was recorded once. The antigen this receptor binds is unknown. Base qualities are not recorded, but no much larger clone differs from it by a single base. This sample stems from a study of cytomegalovirus exposure and HLA in healthy donors (dated by TCRdb to between 2016 and 2019). Study-level background: In an earlier analysis of 450 to 750 of the donors, roughly 300 Gb of sequence data and roughly 100 million unique TCR beta sequences from 180 million or so T cells were reported. An early release covering more than 500 HLA-typed donors comprised approximately 290 gigabases of sequencing data and approximately 85 million unique TCR sequences. Of the approximately 370 genotyped donors, 75% to 85% were placed in the genetic ancestry cluster associated with self-reported Caucasian donors. The aim of the study was to test whether cataloging public T cell receptors could identify signatures of past pathogen exposure. The T cell repertoires of some 700 subjects were profiled by immunosequencing and related to cytomegalovirus serostatus. In addition to the first cohort of 666 subjects, a separate validation cohort of approximately 120 different subjects was used. The study combined high-throughput TCR immunosequencing, statistical association of individual TCRs with disease status, and machine learning to predict cytomegalovirus infection status. To study patterns of TCR occurrence, a later analysis re-analyzed previously published TCR beta repertoires from under 750 donors and added high-resolution HLA genotyping. The later analysis used no new phenotypic data to find candidate immune exposures, relying instead on TCR beta sequences and their occurrence across donors. In an earlier analysis of a few hundred of the donors, high-throughput TCR beta sequencing was used to judge whether each TCR beta V gene segment behaved as functional or pseudogenic. Alongside the repertoire data, information on donor age, sex, ethnicity and CMV serostatus was compiled. In a later genetic analysis, genome-wide SNP genotypes for about three fifths of the roughly 670 donors were used, and that subset was treated as a discovery cohort. All discovery cohort repertoires had been generated using a single sequencing platform. HLA typing included class I and class II loci at four-digit resolution. The number of donors typed differed by locus, with 629-630 for A, B, C, DRB1 and DQB1, 522 for DQA1, over 600 for DPA1, and roughly 450 for DPB1. A few DR-DQ haplotypes were handled as single units for association and clustering because linkage in the cohort was strong. On average, roughly 240,000 unique TCR beta nucleotide sequences were sequenced per donor among fewer than 500 genotyped donors of the cohort, with 15% to 20% of those sequences being non-productive. Overall study outcomes, separate from this receptor: An earlier analysis of some 590 of the donors showed that most TCR beta V segments appeared in productive rearrangements either about 87% or about 30% of the time, which broadly matched IMGT annotations. In a later analysis, 15,000 to 20,000 TCR beta sequences were associated with specific HLA alleles at a false discovery rate of 0.05. Three of the identified cytomegalovirus-associated TCR beta chains were confirmed in vitro to be specific for cytomegalovirus antigens. Most TCR sequences were observed very rarely across donors, whereas some public TCRs were present in many individuals. An association between a missense DCLRE1C variant and V-gene and J-gene trimming of TCR beta chains was found in a later genetic analysis and replicated in an independent cohort. Cytomegalovirus status was reported to be diagnosed by the classifier with high specificity and sensitivity in both the original and validation cohorts. Some IMGT-functional V segments, including TRBV6-2 and TRBV6-3, could not be distinguished by the 87-base-pair reads and were therefore excluded. In the study, some 160 TCR beta chains were listed as associated with cytomegalovirus. A later analysis found that TCR association rates varied across HLA loci, with DRB1 alleles showing the most associated TCRs and HLA-C alleles the fewest. According to a later analysis, most CMV-associated TCR beta chains appeared to be HLA-restricted, and the HLA associations seemed to be driven largely by CMV exposure. In this cohort, only TCR beta chains were sequenced, and detectable features were limited by the absence of alpha or paired-chain data. A further reported finding was that TCR beta sequences accurately predicted the HLA-A and HLA-B alleles for most subjects in the first cohort. A cluster of highly shared sequence variants was judged likely to represent a technical artifact of the sequencing pipeline. The authors suggested that the approach could potentially be extended to other disease states and immunological phenotypes. Assigning TCR associations to individual alleles was difficult when HLA alleles, especially DR and DQ, strongly co-occurred. HLA typing was unavailable for some donors at each locus, so association tests used only the typed subset. In a later analysis, several top co-occurrence clusters were reported to appear linked to parvovirus B19, influenza, CMV and Epstein-Barr virus. The presence/absence analyses assumed that sequencing depth was roughly uniform across donors, and that assumption may not be true. In a later genetic analysis, fewer N-insertions in productive TCRs were reported among donors in an Asian-associated ancestry cluster than the roughly 640-donor mean. Correlated functional status among segregating V segments might reflect linkage disequilibrium, but an unknown experimental factor could not be ruled out. Over 15 rarely observed V segments, including chromosome 9 orphons, were excluded from the earlier analysis of several hundred of the donors because counts were too low. For the cohort, immune exposure information was limited to CMV serostatus. In a later analysis, HLA-associated TCR beta chains were found to be more clonally expanded and to have lower generation probabilities than equally common non-associated chains.

Receptor amplification or capture employed the immunoSEQ multiplex PCR assay. For the multiplex PCR, a mixture combining 60 forward primers for TCR Vbeta segments and 13 reverse primers for TCR Jbeta segments was used. Amplification of the CDR3 region of rearranged TCR beta genes was performed with a multiplex PCR assay on genomic DNA. The Illumina HiSeq System was used to sequence the amplified TCR beta libraries as 87-base-pair reads. The published analysis was carried out like this. Across the 500 to 700 repertoires, a later analysis counted about 81 million unique TCR beta chains, approximately 10 million of which were shared by at least two donors. Raw reads were error-corrected and collapsed into unique sequences with a nearest-neighbor algorithm that merged closely related sequences to remove PCR and sequencing errors. Alignment of CDR3 sequences to IMGT reference sequences was used to assign V, D and J gene segments. For a sequence to be retained, a match of at least six nucleotides to both a V gene segment and a J gene segment was required. A rearrangement counted as productive if the CDR3 had no stop codons and remained in frame with V and J, and every other rearrangement counted as non-productive. CDR3 was defined according to IMGT convention as the region running from the second conserved V-encoded cysteine to the conserved J-encoded phenylalanine. In an earlier analysis of more than 550 of the donors, sequences lacking an unambiguous match to a single V gene segment were excluded. An earlier analysis of almost 600 of the donors classified V segments as functional when productive rearrangements were above 56.7% and as segregating when the standard deviation between donors was above 5%. A statistical classification framework was built to diagnose cytomegalovirus status from the catalog of TCR beta chain sequences. V and J gene assignment, in a later analysis, came from comparing TCR nucleotide sequences with IMGT/GENE-DB human TR gene sequences. The TCRdist pipeline was used in a later analysis to assign CDR3 sequences and most-parsimonious VDJ recombination scenarios. A later analysis defined each TCR beta chain by its CDR3 amino acid sequence plus V-gene family, and excluded reads lacking a unique V-gene family. In a later analysis, fewer than 650 highly shared, low-generation-probability nucleotide sequences were removed to address suspected cross-contamination and a sequencing artifact. A later analysis calculated a clonal expansion index for each public chain from normalized within-repertoire ranks of inferred template counts. A later analysis computed generation probabilities with a VDJ recombination model fitted to out-of-frame rearrangements, and checked the results against IGoR. In a later analysis, hypergeometric tests were used to score TCR-TCR, TCR-HLA and TCR-CMV co-occurrence, with a repertoire-size bias correction applied to TCR pairs. False discovery rates were estimated in a later analysis by permuting HLA or CMV assignments 20 times. In a later analysis, co-occurring TCRs were grouped using DBSCAN, and TCRdist sequence similarity was added for clustering within HLA-allele-positive subsets. For co-occurrence clustering, repertoires with fewer than 30,000 or more than 120,000 public chains were excluded, along with five or six repertoires with anomalous nucleotide sharing. Held by TCRdb, this immuneACCESS table contains in-frame sequences only and omits some clones. Under half of the omission traces to an unresolved V gene where checked; the cause of the rest is unknown. V and J calls and clone size follow that table, whereas D and trimming were derived from the DNA. The sample contains roughly 120,000 clones, around 78% of them found a single time. Roughly 3.5% of the sample is taken by the ten largest.

In total, approximately 690 healthy bone marrow donors made up the cohort. Cohort members were all nominally healthy when sampled, although unrecorded immune exposures were likely present. The donor was CMV seronegative and belonged to the group of 320 or so seronegative cohort members. A peripheral blood sample was collected from each donor, and TCR beta sequencing was performed on peripheral blood mononuclear cells. The Qiagen DNeasy Blood Extraction Kit was used to extract genomic DNA from the blood cell samples. Taken from cysteine to phenylalanine, the CDR3 has 13 residues. Left in the record is the CDR3 DNA by itself, 39 bases read in frame from the first base. CDR1 and CDR2 are drawn from the germline V gene: MNHNS, SASEGT. A distance of 15 bases separates the germline ends of V and J, which lose 10 bases and 3 bases respectively.

The TCR was taken from a man in his forties in good health and CMV-seronegative. The sequence is built from TRBV6-1 and TRBJ1-1; TRBD1 might be the D gene, on 6 matching bases. Sequenced material: PBMCs. Here is the DNA: TGTGCCACCATGATAGAGGGGGACACTGAAGCTTTCTTT. Its product reads: CATMIEGDTEAFF.